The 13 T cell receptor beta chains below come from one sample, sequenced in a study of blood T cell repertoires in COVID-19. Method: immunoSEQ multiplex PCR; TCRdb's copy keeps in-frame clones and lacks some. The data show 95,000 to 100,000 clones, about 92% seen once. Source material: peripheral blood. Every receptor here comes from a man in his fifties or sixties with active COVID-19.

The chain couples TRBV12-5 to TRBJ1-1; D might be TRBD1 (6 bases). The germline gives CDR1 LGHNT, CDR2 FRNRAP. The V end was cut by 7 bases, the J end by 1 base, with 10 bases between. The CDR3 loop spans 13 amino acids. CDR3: CASAETGNTEAFF. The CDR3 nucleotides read TGTGCTAGTGCCGAGACAGGGAACACTGAAGCTTTCTTT.

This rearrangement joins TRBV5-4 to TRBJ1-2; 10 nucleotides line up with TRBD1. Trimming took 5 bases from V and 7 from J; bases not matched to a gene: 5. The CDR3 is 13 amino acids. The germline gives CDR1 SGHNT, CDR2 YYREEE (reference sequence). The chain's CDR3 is CASRVTGGSGYTF. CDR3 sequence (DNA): TGTGCCAGCAGGGTGACAGGGGGCTCTGGCTACACCTTC.

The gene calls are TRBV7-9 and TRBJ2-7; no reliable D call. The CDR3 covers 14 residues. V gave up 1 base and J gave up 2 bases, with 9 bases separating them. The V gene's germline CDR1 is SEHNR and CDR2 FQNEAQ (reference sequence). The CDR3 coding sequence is TGTGCCAGCAGCTTAGGAGTGGGCCCCTACGAGCAGTACTTC. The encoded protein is CASSLGVGPYEQYF.

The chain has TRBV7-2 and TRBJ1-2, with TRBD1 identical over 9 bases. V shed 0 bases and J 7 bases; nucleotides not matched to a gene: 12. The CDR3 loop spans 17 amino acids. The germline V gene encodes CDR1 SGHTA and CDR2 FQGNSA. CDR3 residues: CASSLATGQGIAAGYTF. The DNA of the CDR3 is TGTGCCAGCAGCTTAGCAACCGGACAGGGGATCGCGGCTGGCTACACCTTC. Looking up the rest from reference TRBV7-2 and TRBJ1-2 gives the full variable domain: GAGVSQSPSNKVTEKGKDVELRCDPISGHTALYWYRQSLGQGLEFLIYFQGNSAPDKSGLPSDRFSAERTGGSVSTLTIQRTQQEDSAVYLCASSLATGQGIAAGYTFGSGTRLTVV.

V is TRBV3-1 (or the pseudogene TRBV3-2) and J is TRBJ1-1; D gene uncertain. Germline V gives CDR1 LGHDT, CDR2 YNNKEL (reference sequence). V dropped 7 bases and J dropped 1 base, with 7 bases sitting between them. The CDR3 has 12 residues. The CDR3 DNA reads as TGTGCCAGCACCAGAGGGAACACTGAAGCTTTCTTT. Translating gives CASTRGNTEAFF.

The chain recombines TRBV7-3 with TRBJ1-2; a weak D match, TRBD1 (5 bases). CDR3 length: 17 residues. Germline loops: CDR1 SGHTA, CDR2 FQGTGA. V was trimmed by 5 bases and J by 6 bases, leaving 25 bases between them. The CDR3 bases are TGTGCCAGCAGCCCGAGGGCGGGCCCCCCGGGGGAGAATGGCTACACCTTC. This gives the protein CASSPRAGPPGENGYTF.

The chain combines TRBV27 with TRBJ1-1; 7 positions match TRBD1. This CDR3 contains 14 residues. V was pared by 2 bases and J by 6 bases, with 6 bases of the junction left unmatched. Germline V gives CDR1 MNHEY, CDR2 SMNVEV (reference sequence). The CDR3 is CASSLKVDRAEAFF. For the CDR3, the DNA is TGTGCCAGCAGTTTAAAGGTCGACAGGGCTGAAGCTTTCTTT.

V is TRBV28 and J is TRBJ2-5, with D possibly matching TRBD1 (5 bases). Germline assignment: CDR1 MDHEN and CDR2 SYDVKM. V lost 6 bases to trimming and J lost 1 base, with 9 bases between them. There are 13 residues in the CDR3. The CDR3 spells CASSLDSQETQYF. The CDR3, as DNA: TGTGCCAGCAGCCTAGACAGCCAAGAGACCCAGTACTTC.

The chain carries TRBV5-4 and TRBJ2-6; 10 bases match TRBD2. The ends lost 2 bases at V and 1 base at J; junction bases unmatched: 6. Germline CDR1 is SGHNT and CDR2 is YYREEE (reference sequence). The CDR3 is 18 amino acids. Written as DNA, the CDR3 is TGTGCCAGCAGCTTAGGACTAGCGGACTATTCTGGGGCCAACGTCCTGACTTTC. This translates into CASSLGLADYSGANVLTF.

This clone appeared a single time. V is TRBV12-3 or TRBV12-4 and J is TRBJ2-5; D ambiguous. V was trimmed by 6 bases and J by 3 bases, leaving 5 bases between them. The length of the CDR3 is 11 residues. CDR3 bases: TGTGCCAGCAGGAGAGAAGAGACCCAGTACTTC. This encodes CASRREETQYF.

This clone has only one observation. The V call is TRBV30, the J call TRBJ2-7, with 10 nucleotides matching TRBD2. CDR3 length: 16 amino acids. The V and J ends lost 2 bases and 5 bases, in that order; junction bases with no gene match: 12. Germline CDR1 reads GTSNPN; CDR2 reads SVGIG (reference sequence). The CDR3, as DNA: TGTGCCTGGAGTTCTAATTGGCTAGCGGGAGCCCACGAGCAGTACTTC. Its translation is CAWSSNWLAGAHEQYF.

The CDR3 sequence: CASSLGGTDNSPLHF. CDR3 sequence (DNA): TGCGCCAGCAGCTTGGGCGGGACAGATAATTCACCCCTCCACTTT. V and J are TRBV5-1 and TRBJ1-6; 7 bases map to TRBD1. V lost 0 bases and J lost 5; bases outside the gene matches: 2. This CDR3 contains 15 residues. Germline values: CDR1 SGHRS, CDR2 YFSETQ.

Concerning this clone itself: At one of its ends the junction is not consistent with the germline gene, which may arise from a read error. The CDR3 spells CASSEALNISF. DNA for the CDR3: TGTGCCAGCAGTGAAGCGCTTAACATATCGTTC. The chain couples TRBV2 to TRBJ2-7; D remains unclear. Germline V gene sequence: CDR1 SNHLY, CDR2 FYNNEI. The CDR3 totals 11 residues.